This TCR beta chain was recorded in a study of shared clonotypes between healthy human individuals. Note on this clone: Other DNA sequences in the sample encode the same CDR3.

The assay was immunoSEQ multiplex PCR, and TCRdb's table has in-frame clones only and misses some. The table has roughly 500,000 clones, roughly 77% seen once. CDR3 size: 15 residues. The V end lost 6 bases, the J end lost 0 bases, and 13 bases lay between the germline ends. CDR1 is KGHSH and CDR2 is LQKENI in the germline V gene. Source material: PBMCs. This TCR came from a woman between 40 and 50 years old in good health. Some clones in this sample may be carry-over from other donors' samples. J is TRBJ2-3 and V is TRBV18; D may be TRBD2 (6 bases). The CDR3 coding sequence is TGTGCCAGCTCCCCCCTAGCGACTAGCACAGATACGCAGTATTTT. Amino acid sequence: CASSPLATSTDTQYF.